A single sample is the source of the 15 T cell receptor beta chains below, sequenced in a study of siplizumab effects on memory and regulatory T cells. Some clones are missing from TCRdb's copy, which holds only in-frame ones; the method was immunoSEQ multiplex PCR. The sample includes about 75,000 clones, around 93% of them seen just once. Material: CD8+ T cells sorted from blood. The receptors were gathered from a human donor in good health.

The chain links TRBV28 to TRBJ1-2; D is perhaps TRBD1 (5 bases). The germline gives CDR1 MDHEN, CDR2 SYDVKM. The ends were cut back, 3 bases at V and 5 bases at J, with 13 bases in the middle. The CDR3 sequence is 14 residues long. Written as DNA, the CDR3 is TGTGCCAGCAGTTTTGTCCCCGGGACGTATGGCTACACCTTC. Translated, it gives CASSFVPGTYGYTF.

V gene TRBV4-1 combines with J gene TRBJ2-7; D might be TRBD2 (5 bases). Germline CDR1 reads MGHRA; CDR2 reads YSYEKL. Trimming shortened V by 3 bases and J by 0 bases, and 6 bases separated the two germline ends. The length of the CDR3 is 13 residues. Here the CDR3 reads CASSQGSSYEQYF. The CDR3 bases are TGCGCCAGCAGCCAGGGGAGCTCCTACGAGCAGTACTTC.

This rearrangement joins TRBV6-5 to TRBJ1-2; D is undetermined. V was trimmed by 6 bases and J by 3 bases, leaving 14 bases between them. Germline V lookup: CDR1 MNHEY, CDR2 SVGAGI. CDR3 length: 14 residues. Here the CDR3 reads CASSHPGKDYGYTF. CDR3 nucleotide sequence: TGTGCCAGCAGCCATCCCGGGAAAGACTATGGCTACACCTTC.

The chain uses TRBV11-2 and TRBJ2-3; a possible D gene is TRBD2 (5 bases). Germline CDR1 reads SGHAT; CDR2 reads FQNNGV. The CDR3 has 13 residues. V was shortened by 5 bases and J by 2 bases, with 8 bases between the two germline ends. CDR3 sequence: CASSPGYTDTQYF. CDR3 bases: TGTGCCAGCAGCCCGGGATACACAGATACGCAGTATTTT.

The chain uses TRBV28 and TRBJ1-2; D is unresolved. The CDR3 loop spans 13 amino acids. CDR1 is MDHEN and CDR2 is SYDVKM in the germline V gene. The V end lost 6 bases, the J end lost 4 bases, and 12 bases lay between the germline ends. The CDR3 DNA is TGTGCCAGCAGCCCCCCGGGATTCTATGGCTACACCTTC. As protein: CASSPPGFYGYTF.

This sequence joins TRBV6-1 and TRBJ2-7, with 7 bases that match TRBD2. The CDR3 loop spans 13 amino acids. The V segment lost 3 bases and the J segment 5 bases; nucleotides outside the gene matches: 4. Germline CDR1 and CDR2: MNHNS and SASEGT. CDR3 loop: CASSDGEGHEQYF. The CDR3 DNA reads as TGTGCCAGCAGTGATGGGGAGGGACACGAGCAGTACTTC.

The genes are TRBV28 and TRBJ2-3, with 7 positions matching TRBD1. The CDR3 is 14 residues long. V was clipped by 9 bases and J by 2 bases; unmatched bases: 8. Germline V gene data show CDR1 as MDHEN and CDR2 as SYDVKM. CDR3 protein: CARTGTDNTDTQYF. In DNA form, the CDR3 reads TGTGCCAGGACGGGGACAGATAACACAGATACGCAGTATTTT.

The chain carries TRBV7-9 and TRBJ2-7; D is unresolved. Germline CDR1 reads SEHNR; CDR2 reads FQNEAQ (reference sequence). Deletions cut 5 bases from V and 3 bases from J, with 11 bases between. The CDR3 consists of 13 residues. CDR3: CASSRVMDYEQYF. In nucleotides, the CDR3 is TGTGCCAGCAGCCGAGTTATGGACTACGAGCAGTACTTC.

The rearrangement links TRBV4-2 to TRBJ2-2, with 16 bases identical to TRBD2. The CDR3 has 19 residues. Trimming at V came to 5 bases and at J to 4 bases, leaving 10 bases not matched to a gene. Per the germline V gene, CDR1 is LGHNA and CDR2 is YNFKEQ. CDR3 sequence (DNA): TGTGCCAGCAGCAAGGGACTAGCGGGGGGGCCTGGAATCACCGGGGAGCTGTTTTTT. It yields the protein CASSKGLAGGPGITGELFF.

The V gene is TRBV5-5, the J gene TRBJ2-7, with D perhaps TRBD1 or TRBD2 (5 bases each). Trimming took 1 base from V and 6 from J, leaving 8 bases between them. The CDR3 covers 12 residues. The germline V gene has CDR1 SGHKS and CDR2 YYEKEE (reference sequence). The CDR3 protein is CASSLLGVEQYF. The CDR3 DNA sequence: TGTGCCAGCAGCTTGTTGGGGGTCGAGCAGTACTTC.

V and J are TRBV7-7 and TRBJ2-3; 13 nucleotides match TRBD2. The germline CDR1 and CDR2 sequences are SSHAT and FNYEAQ (reference sequence). V trimming: 5 bases; J trimming: 4 bases; junction bases outside the gene matches: 9. This CDR3 comprises 17 residues. The CDR3 loop reads CASSLELAGGRSDTQYF. In DNA, the CDR3 is TGTGCCAGCAGCCTCGAACTAGCGGGGGGGCGATCAGATACGCAGTATTTT.

The J gene is TRBJ2-1, the V gene TRBV11-1; 9 bases fit TRBD2. CDR1 is SGHAT, CDR2 FQDESV, per germline (reference sequence). CDR3 length: 12 amino acids. Trimming took 2 bases from V and 12 from J; bases not matched to a gene: 2. The DNA of the CDR3 is TGTGCCAGCAGCTTACAAGCGGGGGGGCAGTTCTTC. Encoded protein: CASSLQAGGQFF.

This rearrangement joins TRBV9 to TRBJ1-4, with D hard to call. The CDR3 sequence is 15 residues long. The germline V and J ends were trimmed by 0 bases and 5 bases, with 11 bases remaining between them. Germline V gene lookup returns CDR1 SGDLS and CDR2 YYNGEE. CDR3 sequence (DNA): TGTGCCAGCAGCGTAGGCCGGGAGCCAAATGAAAAACTGTTTTTT. Protein: CASSVGREPNEKLFF.

In DNA form, the CDR3 reads TGTGCCAGCACCTCCCGACAGGGGGGCCAAGAGACCCAGTACTTC. Amino acid sequence: CASTSRQGGQETQYF. V is TRBV5-4 and J is TRBJ2-5, with TRBD1 matching over 9 bases. This CDR3 comprises 15 residues. With 6 bases clipped from V and 1 base from J, the junction kept 7 bases outside the gene matches. Germline V lookup: CDR1 SGHNT, CDR2 YYREEE (reference sequence).

J is TRBJ1-4 and V is TRBV4-2, with TRBD1 identical over 7 bases. Germline CDR1 is LGHNA and CDR2 is YNFKEQ. V was pared by 0 bases and J by 6 bases, with 4 bases of the junction left unmatched. The CDR3 runs to 15 residues. The CDR3 is CASSQDDRDDEKLFF. The CDR3, as DNA: TGTGCCAGCAGCCAAGACGACAGGGATGATGAAAAACTGTTTTTT.